This T cell receptor (beta chain) stems from a study of blood T cell repertoires in COVID-19. Study-wide context: The United States, Italy and Spain provided the acute and convalescent COVID-19 samples. T cells, B-cell-depleted T cells, or PBMCs provided the cDNA or gDNA that served as material.

Authors' data handling: The assay estimated nucleated cells by amplifying reference gene primers. Assay: immunoSEQ multiplex PCR; the TCRdb copy retains only in-frame clones and omits some. V and J calls and clone size are copied from that table; D and trimming were computed from the DNA. The repertoire holds approximately 15,000 clones, with more than 65% as singletons. This receptor was obtained from a woman in her seventies with active COVID-19. What was sequenced was peripheral blood.

The CDR3 protein is CASSKQTRKGVNEQFF. Here the CDR3 DNA reads TGTGCCAGCAGCAAGCAGACAAGGAAAGGGGTCAATGAGCAGTTCTTC. V and J are TRBV21-1 and TRBJ2-1; TRBD1 reflects the table's D call only, with no check against the DNA. TRBV21-1 is a documented pseudogene. CDR3 size: 16 residues.